This T cell receptor (beta chain) was sequenced for a study of circulating and synovial CD4+ cells in juvenile arthritis. Germline assignment: CDR1 SGHRS and CDR2 YFSETQ. This CDR3 is 16 amino acids long. J gave up 7 bases and V 3 bases, and 11 bases lay outside the gene matches. Assay: immunoSEQ multiplex PCR; the TCRdb copy retains only in-frame clones and omits some. The sample lists about 32,000 clones, just under 95% seen once, with 2.5% to 3% in the top ten. V gene TRBV5-1 combines with J gene TRBJ1-2, with 11 bases that match TRBD1. Sequenced material: CD4+ T cells from blood. The receptor was isolated from a human donor with juvenile idiopathic arthritis. CDR3 residues: CASSSLSDRGPGGYTF. CDR3 DNA sequence: TGCGCCAGCAGCTCACTTTCGGACAGGGGGCCTGGTGGCTACACCTTC.